The 27 T cell receptor beta chains listed next were all sequenced from one sample in a study of shared clonotypes between healthy human individuals. Profiled with immunoSEQ multiplex PCR; TCRdb holds only in-frame clones, not every one. There are approximately 1,500,000 clones in the sample; roughly 96% occur only once, and approximately 1.1% lies in the top ten. The sequencing input was naive CD4+ T cells sorted from blood. Subset described: CD45RA+ positively selected. The receptors here all came from a man in his thirties or forties in good health.

The rearrangement uses TRBV7-8 and TRBJ2-7, with D maybe TRBD1 (6 bases). Trimming removed 3 bases at V and 3 bases at J, with 15 bases between. Germline V gene lookup returns CDR1 SGHVS and CDR2 FQNEAQ. This CDR3 is built from 15 residues. As DNA, the CDR3 is TGTGCCAGCAGCTTGTCGGACGGACAGCTCTACGAGCAGTACTTC. Its translation: CASSLSDGQLYEQYF.

This chain connects TRBV18 to TRBJ1-1; no clear D. Germline V gives CDR1 KGHSH, CDR2 LQKENI. The CDR3 is 17 residues long. Trimming removed 3 bases at V and 5 bases at J, with 22 bases between. CDR3 DNA sequence: TGTGCCAGCTCACCTCTCGCGTTGGCAACTGGAAAAACTGAAGCTTTCTTT. Its protein is CASSPLALATGKTEAFF. Together with reference TRBV18 and TRBJ1-1, the CDR3 gives the full variable domain: NAGVMQNPRHLVRRRGQEARLRCSPMKGHSHVYWYRQLPEEGLKFMVYLQKENIIDESGMPKERFSAEFPKEGPSILRIQQVVRGDSAAYFCASSPLALATGKTEAFFGQGTRLTVV.

Comments on this clone: Other nucleotide sequences in the sample specify the same CDR3. This chain joins TRBV5-1 and TRBJ2-5; D uncertain. Germline CDR1 is SGHRS and CDR2 is YFSETQ. CDR3 length: 13 residues. Trimming stripped 5 bases from V and 1 base from J, with 9 bases between. CDR3 nucleotide sequence: TGCGCCAGCAGGAGAACAGTCCAAGAGACCCAGTACTTC. Translation: CASRRTVQETQYF.

The rearrangement uses TRBV6-6 and TRBJ2-2; no firm D call. V was trimmed by 2 bases and J by 2 bases, leaving 3 bases between them. The length of the CDR3 is 13 residues. Germline V CDR1 and CDR2: MNHNY, SVGAGI (reference sequence). In nucleotides, the CDR3 is TGTGCCAGCAGTTACGCCAACACCGGGGAGCTGTTTTTT. It yields the protein CASSYANTGELFF.

This chain links TRBV11-3 with TRBJ2-2; D call uncertain. This CDR3 is built from 14 residues. V lost 6 bases to trimming and J lost 3 bases, with 11 bases between them. Germline CDR1 SGHNT, CDR2 YENEEA. The CDR3 bases are TGTGCCAGCAGTCCAGGACCGTACACCGGGGAGCTGTTTTTT. Translating gives CASSPGPYTGELFF.

The V gene is TRBV7-9, the J gene TRBJ1-3; D not certain. Trimming cost V 6 bases and J 6 bases, with 9 bases left between them. The CDR3 extends over 12 amino acids. Per germline, CDR1 SEHNR and CDR2 FQNEAQ (reference sequence). The CDR3 sequence is CASRMGENTIYF. CDR3 coding DNA: TGTGCCAGCAGAATGGGAGAAAACACCATATATTTT.

In this sample, this clone turned up once. The gene calls are TRBV7-2 and TRBJ2-1; possible D gene TRBD2, 6 bases. Germline-derived CDR1 and CDR2 are SGHTA and FQGNSA. The CDR3 runs 15 residues. The germline V and J ends were trimmed by 2 bases and 7 bases, with 15 bases remaining between them. The CDR3 protein is CASSLSGFLSNEQFF. The CDR3 bases are TGTGCCAGCAGCTTAAGCGGGTTCCTCAGTAATGAGCAGTTCTTC.

The chain links TRBV30 to TRBJ1-1; a weak D match, TRBD1 (5 bases). The germline V and J ends were trimmed by 3 bases and 0 bases, with 17 bases remaining between them. The CDR3 runs to 16 residues. Germline V lookup: CDR1 GTSNPN, CDR2 SVGIG (reference sequence). The CDR3 protein is CAWRTKYRTMNTEAFF. In DNA, the CDR3 is TGTGCCTGGAGGACTAAATACAGGACCATGAACACTGAAGCTTTCTTT.

This clone appeared once. This chain connects TRBV28 to TRBJ1-4; a weak D match, TRBD1 (5 bases). This CDR3 has 16 residues. From germline, CDR1 is MDHEN and CDR2 SYDVKM. The V gene lost 3 bases and the J gene lost 0 bases, with 11 bases spanning the gap. The CDR3 here is CASSFTDRTTNEKLFF. In DNA form, the CDR3 reads TGTGCCAGCAGTTTCACAGACAGAACAACTAATGAAAAACTGTTTTTT.

V is TRBV5-1 and J is TRBJ2-7; 12 bases are shared with TRBD2. The germline V gene has CDR1 SGHRS and CDR2 YFSETQ. V trimming: 0 bases; J trimming: 3 bases; junction bases outside the gene matches: 4. The CDR3 totals 16 residues. CDR3 protein: CASSLGTSGVYYEQYF. The CDR3 DNA sequence: TGCGCCAGCAGCTTGGGGACTAGCGGGGTTTACTACGAGCAGTACTTC. The full variable domain, in which reference TRBV5-1 and TRBJ2-7 provide the parts outside the CDR3, is KAGVTQTPRYLIKTRGQQVTLSCSPISGHRSVSWYQQTPGQGLQFLFEYFSETQRNKGNFPGRFSGRQFSNSRSEMNVSTLELGDSALYLCASSLGTSGVYYEQYFGPGTRLTVT.

This clone was observed a single time. The CDR3 protein is CASSLVSSWEGTQYF. The CDR3 DNA reads as TGTGCCAGCAGCTTGGTGTCGTCATGGGAGGGGACCCAGTACTTC. The rearrangement links TRBV5-5 to TRBJ2-5; 7 bases align to TRBD2. J lost 7 bases, V lost 0 bases, and 9 bases had no gene match. This CDR3 has 15 amino acids. Germline loops: CDR1 SGHKS, CDR2 YYEKEE (reference sequence). The variable domain in full, completed from reference TRBV5-5 and TRBJ2-5, reads DAGVTQSPTHLIKTRGQQVTLRCSPISGHKSVSWYQQVLGQGPQFIFQYYEKEERGRGNFPDRFSARQFPNYSSELNVNALLLGDSALYLCASSLVSSWEGTQYFGPGTRLLVL.

The genes are TRBV29-1 and TRBJ2-2, with 8 bases lining up with TRBD1. The CDR3 is 14 residues long. J lost 1 base, V lost 6 bases, and 4 bases had no gene match. Germline V gene sequence: CDR1 SQVTM, CDR2 ANQGSEA. The CDR3 sequence is CSVRTGMNTGELFF. The CDR3 bases are TGCAGCGTCCGGACAGGGATGAACACCGGGGAGCTGTTTTTT.

The chain is built from TRBV5-5 and TRBJ1-3; 11 bases align to TRBD1. The J segment lost 4 bases and the V segment lost 0 bases, leaving 15 bases of the junction unmatched. Germline CDR1 SGHKS, CDR2 YYEKEE (reference sequence). The CDR3 has 20 residues. CDR3 DNA: TGTGCCAGCAGCTTGGACCTTTGGAGGGGACAGGGGGTAGGCGGAAACACCATATATTTT. Translating it yields CASSLDLWRGQGVGGNTIYF.

A remark on this clone: A much larger clone differs by one base, so this may be a read error. The sample carries other DNA sequences with the same CDR3. This sequence joins TRBV10-1 and TRBJ1-2; tentatively, D is TRBD1 (6 bases). V lost 5 bases to trimming and J lost 5 bases, with 12 bases between them. Germline V gene sequence: CDR1 WNHNN, CDR2 SYGVQD (reference sequence). CDR3 length equals 13 residues. The CDR3 protein is CASSPGTNYGYTF. The DNA for the CDR3 is TGCGCCAGCAGTCCCGGGACAAATTATGGCTACACCTTC.

V gene TRBV7-2 combines with J gene TRBJ2-5, with TRBD2 matching 7 bases. Unmatched junction bases numbered 0, after V lost 1 base and J lost 1 base. The CDR3 extends over 14 amino acids. Germline CDR1 reads SGHTA; CDR2 reads FQGNSA. CDR3 region: CASSLERGQETQYF. CDR3 DNA: TGTGCCAGCAGCTTAGAGCGGGGCCAAGAGACCCAGTACTTC.

The chain uses TRBV6-1 and TRBJ2-1; 10 bases agree with TRBD2. Germline V gives CDR1 MNHNS, CDR2 SASEGT. J lost 4 bases, V lost 2 bases, and 11 bases had no gene match. This CDR3 has 18 residues. The CDR3 DNA reads TGTGCCAGCAGTGAAAGGAGCGGGAGGGGTTTGCGTTACAATGAGCAGTTCTTC. Translated, it gives CASSERSGRGLRYNEQFF.

The chain recombines TRBV4-1 with TRBJ1-4; D gene uncertain. V lost 0 bases and J 4 bases, leaving 9 bases between the germline ends. Per germline, CDR1 MGHRA and CDR2 YSYEKL. The CDR3 totals 15 residues. The CDR3: CASSQDVGINEKLFF. CDR3 nucleotides: TGCGCCAGCAGCCAAGATGTGGGAATTAATGAAAAACTGTTTTTT.

V gene TRBV5-5 combines with J gene TRBJ2-7; D remains unclear. V was cut by 6 bases and J by 0 bases, with 13 bases left in between. Per germline, CDR1 SGHKS and CDR2 YYEKEE (reference sequence). CDR3 length: 14 residues. The CDR3 DNA follows: TGTGCCAGCATCCCGCTTGGCGCCTCCTACGAGCAGTACTTC. Translating it yields CASIPLGASYEQYF. The complete variable domain, with remaining parts taken from reference TRBV5-5 and TRBJ2-7, reads DAGVTQSPTHLIKTRGQQVTLRCSPISGHKSVSWYQQVLGQGPQFIFQYYEKEERGRGNFPDRFSARQFPNYSSELNVNALLLGDSALYLCASIPLGASYEQYFGPGTRLTVT.

The gene calls are TRBV18 and TRBJ2-3, with unresolved D. The CDR3 contains 15 residues. V lost 1 base to trimming and J lost 0 bases, with 8 bases between them. In germline, CDR1 is KGHSH, CDR2 LQKENI. CDR3 nucleotide sequence: TGTGCCAGCTCACCACAATCCCCTAGCACAGATACGCAGTATTTT. This translates into CASSPQSPSTDTQYF.

The chain recombines TRBV23-1 with TRBJ1-1; TRBD1 is a possible D gene (6 bases). TRBV23-1 is labeled an ORF, and its function is uncertain. The CDR3 totals 13 residues. The ends were cut back, 8 bases at V and 3 bases at J, with 13 bases in the middle. CDR3 sequence reads: CASASYRDTEAFF. For the CDR3, the DNA is TGCGCCAGCGCAAGCTACAGGGACACTGAAGCTTTCTTT.

DNA for the CDR3: TGTGCCATCACGGGACAGGGTGGCGGGGAGCTGTTTTTT. It specifies CAITGQGGGELFF. The chain carries TRBV10-3 and TRBJ2-2, with 9 bases fitting TRBD1. The trim removed 7 bases at V and 7 bases at J, leaving 4 bases unmatched. Germline V gene sequence: CDR1 ENHRY, CDR2 SYGVKD. The length of the CDR3 is 13 residues.

The chain combines TRBV11-2 with TRBJ2-7, with 10 bases aligning to TRBD2. J was trimmed by 2 bases and V by 4 bases; bases with no gene match: 5. Germline CDR1 reads SGHAT; CDR2 reads FQNNGV. This CDR3 spans 15 amino acids. Written as DNA, the CDR3 is TGTGCCAGCAGCTCACTAGCGGGGTTAACCTACGAGCAGTACTTC. Amino acids: CASSSLAGLTYEQYF.

The chain recombines TRBV28 with TRBJ1-2; tentatively, D is TRBD1 (6 bases). The germline V and J ends were trimmed by 6 bases and 4 bases, with 18 bases remaining between them. CDR1 and CDR2 (germline): MDHEN, SYDVKM. The CDR3 consists of 15 residues. CDR3 in DNA: TGTGCCAGCAGGAATACAGGGATGAGAGGCTATGGCTACACCTTC. The encoded protein is CASRNTGMRGYGYTF.

This chain links TRBV18 with TRBJ1-3, with D perhaps TRBD1 (6 bases). CDR1 KGHSH and CDR2 LQKENI come from the germline V gene. The ends were cut back, 3 bases at V and 0 bases at J, with 12 bases in the middle. The CDR3 covers 16 residues. The CDR3 coding sequence is TGTGCCAGCTCACCGTCAACAGGGTACTCTGGAAACACCATATATTTT. Translating it yields CASSPSTGYSGNTIYF.

V gene TRBV29-1 combines with J gene TRBJ2-2; 7 bases agree with TRBD1. CDR3 length equals 14 residues. Trimming cost V 5 bases and J 2 bases; bases outside gene matches: 5. Germline assignment: CDR1 SQVTM and CDR2 ANQGSEA. CDR3 DNA sequence: TGCAGCGTTCTTTACAGGGGAAACACCGGGGAGCTGTTTTTT. Translated: CSVLYRGNTGELFF.

CDR3 sequence (DNA): TGTGCCAGCAGTACCCGAGGACTAGCTAGCACAGATACGCAGTATTTT. Its translation is CASSTRGLASTDTQYF. The chain has TRBV6-6 and TRBJ2-3; 8 bases align to TRBD2. The CDR3 spans 16 residues. Germline values: CDR1 MNHNY, CDR2 SVGAGI (reference sequence). J was trimmed by 0 bases and V by 5 bases; bases with no gene match: 7.

The chain links TRBV11-1 to TRBJ1-1; D not certain. The CDR3 is 15 residues long. From germline, CDR1 is SGHAT and CDR2 FQDESV (reference sequence). Trimming removed 0 bases at V and 1 base at J, with 9 bases between. The CDR3 protein is CASSLALSGNTEAFF. CDR3 DNA: TGTGCCAGCAGCTTAGCGCTTTCAGGGAACACTGAAGCTTTCTTT.